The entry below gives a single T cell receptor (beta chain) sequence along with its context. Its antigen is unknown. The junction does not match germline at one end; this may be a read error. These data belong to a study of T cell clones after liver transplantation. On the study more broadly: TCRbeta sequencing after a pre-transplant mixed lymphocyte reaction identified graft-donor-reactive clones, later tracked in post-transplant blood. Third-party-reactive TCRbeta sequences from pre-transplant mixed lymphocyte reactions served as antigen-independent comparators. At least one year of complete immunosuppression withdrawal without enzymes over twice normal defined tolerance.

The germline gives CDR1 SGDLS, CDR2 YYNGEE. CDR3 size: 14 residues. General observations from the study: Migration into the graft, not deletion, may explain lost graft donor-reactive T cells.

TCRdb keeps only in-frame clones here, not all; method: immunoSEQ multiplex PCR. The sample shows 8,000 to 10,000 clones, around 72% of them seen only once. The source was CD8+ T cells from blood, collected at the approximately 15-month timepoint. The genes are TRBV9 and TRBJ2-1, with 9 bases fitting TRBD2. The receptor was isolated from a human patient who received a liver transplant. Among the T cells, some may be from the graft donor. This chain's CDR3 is CASSVAGVGNEQFF. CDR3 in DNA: TGTGCCAGCAGTGTAGCGGGAGTGGGCAATGAGCAGTTCTTC.